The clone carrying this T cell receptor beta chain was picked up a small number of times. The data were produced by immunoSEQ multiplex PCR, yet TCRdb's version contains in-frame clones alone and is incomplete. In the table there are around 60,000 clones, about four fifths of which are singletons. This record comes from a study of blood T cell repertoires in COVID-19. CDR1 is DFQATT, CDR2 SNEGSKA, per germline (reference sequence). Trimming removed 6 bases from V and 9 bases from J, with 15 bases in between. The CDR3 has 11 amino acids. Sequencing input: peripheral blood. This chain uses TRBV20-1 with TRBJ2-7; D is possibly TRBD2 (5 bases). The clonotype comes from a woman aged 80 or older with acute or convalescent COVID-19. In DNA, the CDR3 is TGCAGTGCAGGCCACCATGAGGGGCAGTACTTC. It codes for CSAGHHEGQYF.